This T cell receptor (beta chain) was recovered during a study of T cells in localized non-small cell lung cancer. Findings of the study overall: The greatest T cell clonality was found in uninvolved adjacent lung (higher than in tumor). Median detection of top 100 tumor clones in adjacent lung was 57 clones.

In this sample, this clone turned up a few times. What it recognizes is unknown. Clones were read by immunoSEQ multiplex PCR, and TCRdb kept only the in-frame ones, dropping some. This table holds fewer than 15,000 clones, 25% to 30% found once. Sequenced material: lung tumor tissue, taken before any cancer treatment. This receptor was identified in a female donor older than 55 with stage I lung adenocarcinoma.

CDR3 amino acids: CASSSKDVLTF. The DNA of the CDR3 is TGTGCCAGCAGCTCAAAGGACGTCCTGACTTTC. The gene calls are TRBV6-7 and TRBJ2-6; D gene unclear. TRBV6-7 belongs to the ORF category, with a function that is uncertain. The CDR3 contains 11 residues. The germline V and J ends were trimmed by 6 bases and 11 bases, with 8 bases remaining between them.